This T cell receptor beta chain was documented in a study of cytomegalovirus exposure and HLA in healthy donors. Study-wide findings and caveats: In the roughly 120 validation repertoires, a later analysis found that first-cohort TCR clusters tended to co-occur.

This clone was picked up one time. Its antigen remains unknown. Here immunoSEQ multiplex PCR was the method, and the copy in TCRdb shows in-frame clones only, minus some. In the table there are about 140,000 clones, 82% of which are singletons. CDR1 is LNHDA and CDR2 is SQIVND in the germline V gene (reference sequence). There are 14 residues in the CDR3. V gave up 4 bases and J gave up 1 base; unmatched junction bases: 3. The chain links TRBV19 to TRBJ1-1; 7 bases agree with TRBD1. Sequences were obtained from PBMCs. The receptor was derived from a young man in good health and CMV-seropositive. CDR3 region: CASSTQGGNTEAFF. CDR3 bases: TGTGCCAGTAGTACTCAGGGGGGGAACACTGAAGCTTTCTTT.